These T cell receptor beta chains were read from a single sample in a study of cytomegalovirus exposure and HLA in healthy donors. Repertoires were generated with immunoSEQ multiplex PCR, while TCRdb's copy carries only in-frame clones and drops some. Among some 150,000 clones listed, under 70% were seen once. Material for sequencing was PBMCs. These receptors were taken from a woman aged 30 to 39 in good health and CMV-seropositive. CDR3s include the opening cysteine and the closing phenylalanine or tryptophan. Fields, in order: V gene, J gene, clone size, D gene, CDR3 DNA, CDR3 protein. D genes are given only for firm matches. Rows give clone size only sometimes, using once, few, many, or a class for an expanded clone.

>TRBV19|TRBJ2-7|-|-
TGTGCCAGTAGTATTGGGAGGACGGTCAGTAGCGACGAGCAGTACTTC
CASSIGRTVSSDEQYF
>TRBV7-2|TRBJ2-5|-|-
TGTGCCAGCAGCTTCCTCCTGAACCCGGGGGAGACCCAGTACTTC
CASSFLLNPGETQYF
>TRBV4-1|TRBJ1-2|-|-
TGCGCCAGCAGCTCCATGCAGCTGACTTCTAACTATGGCTACACCTTC
CASSSMQLTSNYGYTF
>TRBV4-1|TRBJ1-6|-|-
TGCGCCAGCAGCCACGGACAGTATGGTTCACCCCTCCACTTT
CASSHGQYGSPLHF
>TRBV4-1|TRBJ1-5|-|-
TGCGCCAGCAGCCAAGACCGCCAGATTCATTTT
CASSQDRQIHF
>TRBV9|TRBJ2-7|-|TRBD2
TGTGCCAGCAGCGTACGGGGGGGGTCCTCCTACGAGCAGTACTTC
CASSVRGGSSYEQYF
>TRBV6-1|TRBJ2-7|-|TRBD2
TGTGCCAGCAGTGAGCTGCGGGAGGCAGCCTACGAGCAGTACTTC
CASSELREAAYEQYF
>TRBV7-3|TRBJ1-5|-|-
TGTGCCAGCAGCTTACACGGCGGTCAGCCCCAGCATTTT
CASSLHGGQPQHF
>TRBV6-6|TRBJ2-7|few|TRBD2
TGTGCCAGCAGCCCCGTTAGTAGCGGGAACTACGAGCAGTACTTC
CASSPVSSGNYEQYF
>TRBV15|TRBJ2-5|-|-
TGTGCCACCAGCATATACCCCCGGGAGACCCAGTACTTC
CATSIYPRETQYF
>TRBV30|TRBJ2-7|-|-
TGTGCCTGGAGTCCCGTTATCTCCTACGAGCAGTACTTC
CAWSPVISYEQYF
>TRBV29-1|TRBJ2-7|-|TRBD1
TGCAGCGTGCACTACCGGGACAGGCCTGGTGAGCAGTACTTC
CSVHYRDRPGEQYF
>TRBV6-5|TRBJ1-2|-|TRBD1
TGTGCCAGCAGTTACTCCGACAGGGGAAATAGTGGCTACACCTTC
CASSYSDRGNSGYTF
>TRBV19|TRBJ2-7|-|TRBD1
TGTGCCAGTAGTCCCATGGACAGGTTGTACGAGCAGTACTTC
CASSPMDRLYEQYF
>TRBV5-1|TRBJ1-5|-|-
TGCGCCAGCAGCCCCCTAGGGGGGAGGGGGCAGCCCCAGCATTTT
CASSPLGGRGQPQHF
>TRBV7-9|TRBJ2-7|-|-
TGTGCCAGCAGCTTAGCGGGAGTTCACTACGAGCAGTACTTC
CASSLAGVHYEQYF
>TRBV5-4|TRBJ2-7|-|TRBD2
TGTGCCAGCAGCGCGCCCGAGCGGGACGAGGAGCAGTACTTC
CASSAPERDEEQYF
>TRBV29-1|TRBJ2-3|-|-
TGCAGCGTTGAAGACGGAACAGCCATCTCCACAGATACGCAGTATTTT
CSVEDGTAISTDTQYF
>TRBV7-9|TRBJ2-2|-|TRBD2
TGTGCCAGCAGCTTACGGGATCTGCGGGGGGGCCTTACCGGGGAGCTGTTTTTT
CASSLRDLRGGLTGELFF
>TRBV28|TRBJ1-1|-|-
TGTGCCAGCAGTTTATCAGGGAACACTGAAGCTTTCTTT
CASSLSGNTEAFF
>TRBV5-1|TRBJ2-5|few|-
TGCGCCAGCAGTCATGAAGAAGCAAAGTACCAAGAGACCCAGTACTTC
CASSHEEAKYQETQYF
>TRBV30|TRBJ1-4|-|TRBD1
TGTGCCTGCCCGGACAGGGCGGAGGAAAAACTGTTTTTT
CACPDRAEEKLFF
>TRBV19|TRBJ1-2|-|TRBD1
TGTGCCAGTAGTCCAGGGACAGCGACTTATGGCTACACCTTC
CASSPGTATYGYTF
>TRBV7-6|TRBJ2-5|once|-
TGTGCCAGCAGCTTAGCTCTCTCGTCGGGGGGCAAGGTGGAGACCCAGTACTTC
CASSLALSSGGKVETQYF
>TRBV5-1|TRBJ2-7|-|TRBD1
TGCGCCAGCAGCTTGGGAGGGGGACAGCTCTACGAGCAGTACTTC
CASSLGGGQLYEQYF
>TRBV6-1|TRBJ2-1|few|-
TGTGCCAGCAGACTGTCGACTAGGGAGTTCTTC
CASRLSTREFF
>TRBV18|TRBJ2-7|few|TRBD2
TGTGCCAGCTCCCCACTAGCGGGGGGACCATACGAGCAGTACTTC
CASSPLAGGPYEQYF
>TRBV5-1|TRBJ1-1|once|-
TGCGCCAGCAGCCCACAGGGATGGGACACTGAAGCTTTCTTT
CASSPQGWDTEAFF
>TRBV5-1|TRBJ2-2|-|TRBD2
TGCGCCAGCAGTGAACTAGCGGGAGGGACGGGCACCGGGGAGCTGTTTTTT
CASSELAGGTGTGELFF
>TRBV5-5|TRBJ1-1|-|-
TGTGCCAGCAGCTTCGAAAGGGGTGAAGCTTTCTTT
CASSFERGEAFF
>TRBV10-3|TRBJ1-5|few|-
TGTGCCATCAGTGAGACACAGGATGGCAATCAGCCCCAGCATTTT
CAISETQDGNQPQHF